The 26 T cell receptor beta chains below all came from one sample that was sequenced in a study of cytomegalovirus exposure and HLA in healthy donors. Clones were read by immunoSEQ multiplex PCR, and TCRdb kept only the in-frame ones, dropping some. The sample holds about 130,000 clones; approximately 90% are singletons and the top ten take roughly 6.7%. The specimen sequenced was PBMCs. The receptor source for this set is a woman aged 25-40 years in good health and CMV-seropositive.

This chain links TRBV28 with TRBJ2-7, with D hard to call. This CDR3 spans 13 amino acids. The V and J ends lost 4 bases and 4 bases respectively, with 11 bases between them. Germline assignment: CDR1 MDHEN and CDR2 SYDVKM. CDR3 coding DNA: TGTGCCAGCAGTTCACCCGTACAATACGAGCAGTACTTC. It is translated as CASSSPVQYEQYF.

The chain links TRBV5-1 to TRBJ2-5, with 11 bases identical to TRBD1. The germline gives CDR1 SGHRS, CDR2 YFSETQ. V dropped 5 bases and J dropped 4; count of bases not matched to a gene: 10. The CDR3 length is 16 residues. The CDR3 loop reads CASRPRGQGVGETQYF. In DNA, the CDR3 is TGCGCCAGCAGGCCGAGGGGACAGGGGGTCGGAGAGACCCAGTACTTC.

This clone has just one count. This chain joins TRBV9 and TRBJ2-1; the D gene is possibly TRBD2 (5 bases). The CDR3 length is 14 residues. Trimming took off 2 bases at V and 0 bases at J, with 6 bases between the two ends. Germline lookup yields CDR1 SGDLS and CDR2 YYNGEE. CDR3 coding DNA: TGTGCCAGCAGCGTCGGACTCTCCTACAATGAGCAGTTCTTC. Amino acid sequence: CASSVGLSYNEQFF.

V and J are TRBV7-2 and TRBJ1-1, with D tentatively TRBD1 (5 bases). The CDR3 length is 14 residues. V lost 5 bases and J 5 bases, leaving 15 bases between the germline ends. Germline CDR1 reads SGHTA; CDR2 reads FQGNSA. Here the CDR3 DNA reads TGTGCCAGCAGCCGAGCCATTAGGGGTACTGAAGCTTTCTTT. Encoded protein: CASSRAIRGTEAFF.

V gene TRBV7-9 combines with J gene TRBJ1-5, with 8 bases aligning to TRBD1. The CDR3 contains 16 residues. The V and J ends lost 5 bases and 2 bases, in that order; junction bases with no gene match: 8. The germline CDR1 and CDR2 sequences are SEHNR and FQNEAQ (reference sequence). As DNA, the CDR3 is TGTGCCAGCAGCCGACAGGGGATGGTCGGCAATCAGCCCCAGCATTTT. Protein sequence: CASSRQGMVGNQPQHF.

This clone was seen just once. The CDR3 loop reads CAISAPSAPDTQYF. The CDR3 bases are TGTGCCATCAGTGCCCCTAGCGCCCCAGATACGCAGTATTTT. The chain joins TRBV10-3 to TRBJ2-3; D possibly corresponds to TRBD2 (6 bases). CDR1 and CDR2 from the germline V gene are ENHRY and SYGVKD. The CDR3 loop spans 14 amino acids. Deletions cut 4 bases from V and 4 bases from J, with 12 bases between.

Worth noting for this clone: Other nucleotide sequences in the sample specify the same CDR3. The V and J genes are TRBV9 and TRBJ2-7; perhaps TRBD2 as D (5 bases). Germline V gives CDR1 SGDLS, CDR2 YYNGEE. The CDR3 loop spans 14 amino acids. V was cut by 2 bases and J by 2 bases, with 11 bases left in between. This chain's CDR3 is CASSVGGETYEQYF. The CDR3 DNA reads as TGTGCCAGCAGCGTGGGTGGGGAGACCTACGAGCAGTACTTC.

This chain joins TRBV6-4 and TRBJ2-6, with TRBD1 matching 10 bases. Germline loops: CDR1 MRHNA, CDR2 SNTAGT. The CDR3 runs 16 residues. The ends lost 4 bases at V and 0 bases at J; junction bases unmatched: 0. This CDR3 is CASSGTGGSGANVLTF. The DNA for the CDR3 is TGTGCCAGCAGTGGGACAGGGGGCTCTGGGGCCAACGTCCTGACTTTC.

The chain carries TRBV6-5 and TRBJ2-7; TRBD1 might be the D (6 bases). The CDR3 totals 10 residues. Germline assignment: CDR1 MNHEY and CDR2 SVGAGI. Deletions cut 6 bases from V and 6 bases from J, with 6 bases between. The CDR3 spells CASRGAEQYF. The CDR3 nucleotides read TGTGCCAGCAGGGGGGCCGAGCAGTACTTC.

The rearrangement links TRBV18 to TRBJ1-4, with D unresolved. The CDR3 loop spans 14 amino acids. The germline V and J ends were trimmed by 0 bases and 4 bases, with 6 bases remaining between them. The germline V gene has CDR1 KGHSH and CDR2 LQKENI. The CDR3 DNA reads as TGTGCCAGCTCACCACCGTCCTATAATGAAAAACTGTTTTTT. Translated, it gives CASSPPSYNEKLFF.

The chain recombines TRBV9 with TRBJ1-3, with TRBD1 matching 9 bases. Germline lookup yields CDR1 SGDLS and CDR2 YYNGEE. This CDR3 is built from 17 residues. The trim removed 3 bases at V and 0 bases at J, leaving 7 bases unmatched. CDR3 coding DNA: TGTGCCAGCAGCGACTCCGGGACAGGGCACTCTGGAAACACCATATATTTT. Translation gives CASSDSGTGHSGNTIYF.

CDR3 region: CASSSIPTATNEKLFF. The DNA for the CDR3 is TGTGCCAGCTCATCAATCCCGACAGCTACGAATGAAAAACTGTTTTTT. V usage is TRBV18 and J usage is TRBJ1-4, with D perhaps matching TRBD1 (5 bases). V gave up 5 bases and J gave up 5 bases, with 18 bases separating them. The CDR3 is made up of 16 amino acids. Germline CDR1 KGHSH, CDR2 LQKENI.

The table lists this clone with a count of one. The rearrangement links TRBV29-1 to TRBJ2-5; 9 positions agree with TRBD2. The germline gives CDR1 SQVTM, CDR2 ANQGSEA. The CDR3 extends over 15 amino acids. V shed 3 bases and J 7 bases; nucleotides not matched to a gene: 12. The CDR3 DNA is TGCAGCGTTGACGCAGCAAGCGGGGGGCTTGGGACCCAGTACTTC. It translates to CSVDAASGGLGTQYF. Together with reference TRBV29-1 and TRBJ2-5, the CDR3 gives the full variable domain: SAVISQKPSRDICQRGTSLTIQCQVDSQVTMMFWYRQQPGQSLTLIATANQGSEATYESGFVIDKFPISRPNLTFSTLTVSNMSPEDSSIYLCSVDAASGGLGTQYFGPGTRLLVL.

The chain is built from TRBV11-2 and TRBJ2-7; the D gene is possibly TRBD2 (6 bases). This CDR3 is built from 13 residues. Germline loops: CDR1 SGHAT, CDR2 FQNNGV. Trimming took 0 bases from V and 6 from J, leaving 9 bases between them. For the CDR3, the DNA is TGTGCCAGCAGCTTAGATCGGAGGGCCGAGCAGTACTTC. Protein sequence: CASSLDRRAEQYF.

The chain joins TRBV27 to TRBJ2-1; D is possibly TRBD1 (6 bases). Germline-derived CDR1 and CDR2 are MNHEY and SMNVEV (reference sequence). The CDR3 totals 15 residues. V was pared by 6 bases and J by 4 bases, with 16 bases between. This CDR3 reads CASSFQGQVYNEQFF. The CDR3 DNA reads TGTGCCAGCAGCTTCCAGGGGCAGGTTTACAATGAGCAGTTCTTC.

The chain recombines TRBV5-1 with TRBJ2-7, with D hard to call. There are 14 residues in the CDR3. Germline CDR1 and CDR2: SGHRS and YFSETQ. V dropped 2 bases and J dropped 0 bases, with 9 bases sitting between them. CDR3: CASSFRDNSYEQYF. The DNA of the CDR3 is TGCGCCAGCAGCTTTCGCGACAACTCCTACGAGCAGTACTTC.

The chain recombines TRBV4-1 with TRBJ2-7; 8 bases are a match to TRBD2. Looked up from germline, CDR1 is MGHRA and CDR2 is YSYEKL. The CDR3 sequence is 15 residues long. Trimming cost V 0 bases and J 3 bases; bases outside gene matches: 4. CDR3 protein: CASSQDRTSGYEQYF. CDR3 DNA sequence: TGCGCCAGCAGCCAAGATCGTACTAGCGGCTACGAGCAGTACTTC.

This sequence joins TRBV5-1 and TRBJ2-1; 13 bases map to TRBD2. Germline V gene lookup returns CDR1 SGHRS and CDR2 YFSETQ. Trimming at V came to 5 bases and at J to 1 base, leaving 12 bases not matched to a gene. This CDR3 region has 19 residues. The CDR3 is CASRLAGGSAQGSYNEQFF. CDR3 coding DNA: TGCGCCAGCAGACTAGCGGGAGGGTCTGCTCAGGGATCCTACAATGAGCAGTTCTTC.

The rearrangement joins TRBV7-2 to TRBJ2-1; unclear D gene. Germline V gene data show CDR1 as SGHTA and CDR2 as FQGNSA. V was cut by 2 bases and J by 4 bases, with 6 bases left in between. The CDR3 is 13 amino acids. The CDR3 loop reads CASSLNGYNEQFF. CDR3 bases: TGTGCCAGCAGCTTAAACGGTTACAATGAGCAGTTCTTC.

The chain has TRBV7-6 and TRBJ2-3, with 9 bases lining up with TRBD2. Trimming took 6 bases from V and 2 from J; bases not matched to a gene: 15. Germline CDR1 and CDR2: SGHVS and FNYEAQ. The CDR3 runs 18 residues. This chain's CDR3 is CASRKSTAGGYFTDTQYF. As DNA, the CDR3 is TGTGCCAGCAGGAAATCCACAGCGGGGGGATACTTCACAGATACGCAGTATTTT.

The CDR3: CASSQVGQAQYGTEAFF. The CDR3 nucleotides read TGCGCCAGCAGCCAAGTGGGACAGGCCCAATACGGCACTGAAGCTTTCTTT. The rearrangement joins TRBV4-1 to TRBJ1-1, with 8 bases aligning to TRBD1. This CDR3 spans 17 amino acids. V dropped 1 base and J dropped 4; count of bases not matched to a gene: 11. In germline, CDR1 is MGHRA, CDR2 YSYEKL.

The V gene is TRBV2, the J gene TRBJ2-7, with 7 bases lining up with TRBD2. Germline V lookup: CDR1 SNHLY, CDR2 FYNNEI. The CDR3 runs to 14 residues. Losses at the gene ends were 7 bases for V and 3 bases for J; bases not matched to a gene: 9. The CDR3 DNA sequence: TGTGCCAGCAAGGGAAGGTGGGAGGGCTACGAGCAGTACTTC. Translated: CASKGRWEGYEQYF.

CDR3 residues: CASSSTGYEQYF. The CDR3, as DNA: TGTGCCAGCAGTTCGACAGGGTACGAGCAGTACTTC. V gene TRBV6-1 combines with J gene TRBJ2-7; 7 bases align to TRBD1. CDR3 length: 12 residues. CDR1 MNHNS and CDR2 SASEGT come from the germline V gene. The V gene end was trimmed by 5 bases and the J gene end by 4 bases; junction bases not matched to a gene: 2.

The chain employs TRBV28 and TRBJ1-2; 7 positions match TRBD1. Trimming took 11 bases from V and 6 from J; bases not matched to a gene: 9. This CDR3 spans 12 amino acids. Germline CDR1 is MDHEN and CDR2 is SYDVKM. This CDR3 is CAEYGQEHGYTF. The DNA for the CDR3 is TGTGCCGAGTACGGACAGGAGCATGGCTACACCTTC.

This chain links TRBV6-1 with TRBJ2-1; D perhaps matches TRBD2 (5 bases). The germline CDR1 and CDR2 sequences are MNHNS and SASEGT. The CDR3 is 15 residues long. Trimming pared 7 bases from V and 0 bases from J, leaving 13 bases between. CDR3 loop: CASKEGEGSYNEQFF. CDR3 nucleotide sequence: TGTGCCAGCAAAGAGGGCGAGGGCTCCTACAATGAGCAGTTCTTC.

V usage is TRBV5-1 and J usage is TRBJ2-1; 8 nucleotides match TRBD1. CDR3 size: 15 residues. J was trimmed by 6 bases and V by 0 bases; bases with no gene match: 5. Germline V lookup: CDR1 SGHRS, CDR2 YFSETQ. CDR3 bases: TGCGCCAGCAGCTTGGAGGACAGGGTAGTCAATGAGCAGTTCTTC. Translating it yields CASSLEDRVVNEQFF.